This TCR beta chain is from a study of naive and memory T cell subsets. Study results and limitations: This RNA-based method may be sensitive to activation-related transcript changes.

The CDR3 has 15 residues. Trimming took off 6 bases at V and 0 bases at J, with 12 bases between the two ends. The germline CDR1 and CDR2 sequences are MNHEY and SVGAGI. This clonotype occurred a few times. Its cognate antigen is unknown. Blood and skin TCR RNA was reverse transcribed with alpha and beta constant primers. The SP2 primer and nested alpha and beta constant region primers amplified ligated cDNA in four rounds. TCRdb re-called the 5' RACE reads through MiXCR, storing one row per CDR3 protein. The table lists tens of thousands of distinct CDR3 sequences, under 30% of them singletons. Adult healthy volunteers gave 2.5 ml peripheral blood for whole-blood RNA. The library had UMIs added by 3' ligation of an oligonucleotide to TCR cDNA.

This chain connects TRBV6-5 to TRBJ2-1; a weak D match, TRBD1 (6 bases). The source of this sequence is a female donor in good health. CDR3 in DNA: TGTGCCAGCAGCTCCAGGGGAAGCTCCTACAATGAGCAGTTCTTC. It translates to CASSSRGSSYNEQFF.